In this sample, the clone carrying this T cell receptor beta chain turned up a few times. Its target is unknown. This entry comes from a study of cytomegalovirus exposure and HLA in healthy donors. PCR amplification relied on 60 Vbeta primers (plus 13 Jbeta primers). Sequencing was performed with immunoSEQ multiplex PCR; in TCRdb, only in-frame clones are kept and a portion is missing. The data hold roughly 130,000 clones, with approximately 80% observed a single time. The study's findings and limits: Reported performance of the classifier showed diagnosis of cytomegalovirus status with high specificity and sensitivity. Among TCR beta chains, those listed as cytomegalovirus-associated numbered fewer than 200. It was only CMV serostatus that was available as immune exposure information.

This CDR3 has 12 amino acids. Germline CDR1 and CDR2: MDHEN and SYDVKM. The rearrangement links TRBV28 to TRBJ2-5; a possible D gene is TRBD1 (6 bases). The closer fit of TRBJ2-7 to the DNA end suggests the J call may be wrong. The specimen was PBMCs. The receptor was derived from a man between 18 and 35 years old in good health and CMV-seronegative. The CDR3 nucleotides are TGTGCCAGCAGACAGGGAGACTACGAGCAGTACTTC. Encoded protein: CASRQGDYEQYF.